Listed below are T cell receptor beta chains from one sample, sequenced in a study of blood T cell repertoires in COVID-19. Profiled with immunoSEQ multiplex PCR; TCRdb holds only in-frame clones, not every one. The sample consists of 100,000 or so clones, around 85% of them appearing once. Sequencing was carried out using peripheral blood. The source is a human donor in a cohort sampled during active COVID-19. Both conserved end residues are part of each CDR3. The D gene is left open where the match is weak. Size is stated for part of the rows, as once, few or many counts, or as a class when the clone is expanded.

.	.	TRBJ2-7	TRBV6-6	TGTGCCAGCACCGACGGGGTAACAGGGTACTACGAGCAGTACTTC	CASTDGVTGYYEQYF
.	TRBD2	TRBJ2-7	TRBV7-6	TGTGCCAGCAGCTACGCCCGGGGGGGTAGTAAGAGCTACGAGCAGTACTTC	CASSYARGGSKSYEQYF
.	TRBD1	TRBJ1-5	TRBV18	TGTGCCAGCTCAAGACAGGGGAGCAATCAGCCCCAGCATTTT	CASSRQGSNQPQHF
.	TRBD1	TRBJ2-4	TRBV6-5	TGTGCCAGCAGTCCCAGGACAGGGGCAAACATTCAGTACTTC	CASSPRTGANIQYF
.	TRBD1	TRBJ2-3	TRBV11-2	TGTGCCAGCAGCCAGAAGCCCGGACAGGGAAACACAGATACGCAGTATTTT	CASSQKPGQGNTDTQYF
.	.	TRBJ2-3	TRBV7-9	TGTGCCAGCAGCTTAGCAGCGGCCCAGAGAACGCAGTATTTT	CASSLAAAQRTQYF
.	TRBD1	TRBJ1-2	TRBV25-1	TGTGCCAGCCGGGGACAGAGCGTTAACTATGGCTACACCTTC	CASRGQSVNYGYTF
.	TRBD1	TRBJ2-3	TRBV6-5	TGTGCCAGCCGCGGACAGGGGGCGGGCACAGATACGCAGTATTTT	CASRGQGAGTDTQYF
few	TRBD2	TRBJ2-4	TRBV27	TGTGCCAGCAGAGTAGCGGGAGTAGGTAAAAACATTCAGTACTTC	CASRVAGVGKNIQYF
.	TRBD1	TRBJ2-5	TRBV19	TGTGCCAGTAGCCCGACAGGGGAAGAGACCCAGTACTTC	CASSPTGEETQYF
.	TRBD2	TRBJ2-2	TRBV18	TGTGCCAGCTCCCGACCAACGCTCCAGCGGGAGGGCCGTACCGGGGAGCTGTTTTTT	CASSRPTLQREGRTGELFF
.	.	TRBJ1-3	TRBV2	TGTGCCAGCAACCCGACAGAGATTTTCTCTGGAAACACCATATATTTT	CASNPTEIFSGNTIYF
.	.	TRBJ2-1	TRBV5-1	TGCGCCAGCAGCACCGGACACTCGAGCTCCTACAATGAGCAGTTCTTC	CASSTGHSSSYNEQFF
.	.	TRBJ1-2	TRBV23-1	TGCGCCAGCGAGTACAGGGAGACGAACTATGGCTACACCTTC	CASEYRETNYGYTF
few	.	TRBJ1-5	TRBV18	TGTGCCAGCTCGTCAGGGAGGGGGGAGCCCCAGCATTTT	CASSSGRGEPQHF
.	TRBD1	TRBJ2-7	TRBV2	TGTGCCAGTCAACTCTCGGGGACAGGGAACTACGAGCAGTACTTC	CASQLSGTGNYEQYF
once	.	TRBJ1-1	TRBV7-2	TGTGCCAGCAGCCTACAGAGGAACACTGAAGCTTTCTTT	CASSLQRNTEAFF
.	.	TRBJ2-4	TRBV3-1/TRBV3-2	TGTGCCAGCAGCCAGGCCGACGCGGCCCTAGCCAAAAACATTCAGTACTTC	CASSQADAALAKNIQYF
.	.	TRBJ2-3	TRBV5-1	TGCGCCAGCACCCCAGCGGAACCTAGCACAGATACGCAGTATTTT	CASTPAEPSTDTQYF
.	TRBD1	TRBJ2-1	TRBV7-8	TGTGCCAGCAGCTTGTCAGGGGGTAATGAGCAGTTCTTC	CASSLSGGNEQFF
.	TRBD1	TRBJ1-5	TRBV6-5	TGTGCCAGCAGTCCAGGACAGGGTGGGAATCAGCCCCAGCATTTT	CASSPGQGGNQPQHF
.	.	TRBJ1-1	TRBV20-1	TGCAGTGCCGTACAGGACACTGAAGCTTTCTTT	CSAVQDTEAFF
.	TRBD2	TRBJ2-5	TRBV11-3	TGTGCCAGCAGCTTAGGCCCTACTAGCGGTGAGACCCAGTACTTC	CASSLGPTSGETQYF
.	TRBD2	TRBJ2-7	TRBV7-9	TGTGCCAGCAGCACACCCACTAGCGGAGGCTCCTACGAGCAGTACTTC	CASSTPTSGGSYEQYF
.	TRBD2	TRBJ2-3	TRBV19	TGTGCCAGTAGTATGCAGCTAGCGGGAGGGCCCTCAGATACGCAGTATTTT	CASSMQLAGGPSDTQYF